This entry features one T cell receptor beta chain sequence. V was clipped by 7 bases and J by 7 bases, with 11 bases between them. Germline V gene lookup returns CDR1 MDHEN and CDR2 SYDVKM. The CDR3 is 12 amino acids. This sample is part of a study of blood T cell repertoires in COVID-19. Profiling relied on immunoSEQ multiplex PCR, and the TCRdb table lists in-frame clones only, not all of them. Altogether about 190,000 clones are present, roughly 80% being singletons, with the ten largest covering about 8%. What was sequenced was peripheral blood. This clonotype originated in a woman aged 60-70 years with COVID-19, enrolled during active disease. The chain uses TRBV28 and TRBJ1-5, with a tentative D call TRBD1 (5 bases). DNA of the CDR3: TGTGCCAGCAACCTTGGGGGGCAGCCCCAGCATTTT. It is translated as CASNLGGQPQHF.